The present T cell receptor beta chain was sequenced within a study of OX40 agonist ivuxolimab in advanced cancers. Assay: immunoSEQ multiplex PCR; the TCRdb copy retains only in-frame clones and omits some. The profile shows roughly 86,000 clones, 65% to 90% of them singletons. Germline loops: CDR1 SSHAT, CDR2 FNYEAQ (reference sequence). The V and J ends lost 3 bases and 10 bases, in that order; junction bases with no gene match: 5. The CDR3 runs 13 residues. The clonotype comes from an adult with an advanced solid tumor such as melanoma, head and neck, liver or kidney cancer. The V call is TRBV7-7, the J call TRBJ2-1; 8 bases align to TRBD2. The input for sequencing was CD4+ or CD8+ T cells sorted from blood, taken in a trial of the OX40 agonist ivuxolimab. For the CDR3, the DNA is TGTGCCAGCAGCTTGGCGGGAGGTGGAGAGCAGTTCTTC. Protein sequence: CASSLAGGGEQFF. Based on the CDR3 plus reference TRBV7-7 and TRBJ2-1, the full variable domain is GAGVSQSPRYKVTKRGQDVTLRCDPISSHATLYWYQQALGQGPEFLTYFNYEAQPDKSGLPSDRFSAERPEGSISTLTIQRTEQRDSAMYRCASSLAGGGEQFFGPGTRLTVL.